Shown below are 5 T cell receptor beta chains from a single sample sequenced in a study of identifying expanded T cells in peripheral blood. The repertoire was sequenced with immunoSEQ multiplex PCR; TCRdb's copy has only in-frame clones and lacks some. The sample contains under 150,000 clones, 84% of which appear only once. The source material was blood. All receptors derive from a person between 18 and 70 years old in good health.

The chain uses TRBV4-3 and TRBJ1-3; D call uncertain. Trimming stripped 0 bases from V and 6 bases from J, with 24 bases between. The CDR3 loop spans 19 amino acids. Germline CDR1 and CDR2: LGHNA and YSLEER. The CDR3 loop reads CASSQDGARRIGGENTIYF. DNA for the CDR3: TGCGCCAGCAGCCAAGACGGAGCCCGACGAATTGGAGGTGAAAACACCATATATTTT.

V usage is TRBV30 and J usage is TRBJ2-1; no firm D call. The germline gives CDR1 GTSNPN, CDR2 SVGIG (reference sequence). Trimming cost V 1 base and J 6 bases, with 7 bases left between them. CDR3 length equals 12 residues. CDR3 region: CAWSESSNEQFF. As DNA, the CDR3 is TGTGCCTGGAGTGAGTCATCCAATGAGCAGTTCTTC.

This chain connects TRBV7-2 to TRBJ2-3; D possibly uses TRBD1 or TRBD2 (5 bases each). The CDR3 covers 14 residues. Germline V gene lookup returns CDR1 SGHTA and CDR2 FQGNSA. With 5 bases removed from V and 5 bases from J, the gap between germline ends came to 14 bases. The DNA for the CDR3 is TGTGCCAGCAGCCGACGGGACGATAGAGATACGCAGTATTTT. Amino acid sequence: CASSRRDDRDTQYF.

This rearrangement joins TRBV9 to TRBJ2-3; weak D call: TRBD1 (5 bases). This CDR3 has 15 residues. V lost 1 base and J lost 2, with 11 bases in between. CDR1 and CDR2 from the germline V gene are SGDLS and YYNGEE. CDR3 DNA: TGTGCCAGCAGCGTACAGGGTATTTACACAGATACGCAGTATTTT. It specifies CASSVQGIYTDTQYF.

This chain uses TRBV11-3 with TRBJ2-5; 8 bases are a match to TRBD2. V was pared by 5 bases and J by 2 bases, with 7 bases of the junction left unmatched. Germline V gives CDR1 SGHNT, CDR2 YENEEA. This CDR3 has 15 amino acids. This CDR3 reads CASSRGGPGQETQYF. CDR3 nucleotide sequence: TGTGCCAGCAGCCGGGGGGGCCCCGGGCAAGAGACCCAGTACTTC. Full variable domain (rest looked up from reference TRBV11-3 and TRBJ2-5): EAGVVQSPRYKIIEKKQPVAFWCNPISGHNTLYWYLQNLGQGPELLIRYENEEAVDDSQLPKDRFSAERLKGVDSTLKIQPAELGDSAVYLCASSRGGPGQETQYFGPGTRLLVL.